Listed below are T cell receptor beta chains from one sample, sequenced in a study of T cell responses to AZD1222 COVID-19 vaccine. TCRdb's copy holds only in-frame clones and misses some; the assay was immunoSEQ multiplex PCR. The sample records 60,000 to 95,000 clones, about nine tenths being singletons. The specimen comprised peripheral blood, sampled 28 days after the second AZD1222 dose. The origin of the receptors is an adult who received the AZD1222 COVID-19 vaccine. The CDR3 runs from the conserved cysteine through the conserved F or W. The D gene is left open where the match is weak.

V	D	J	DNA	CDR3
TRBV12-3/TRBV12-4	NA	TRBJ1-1	TGTGCCAGCAACCGGGGAGTCACTGAAGCTTTCTTT	CASNRGVTEAFF
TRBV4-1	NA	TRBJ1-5	TGCGCCAGCAGCCAAGAAGGCCCAGGGTGGAATAGCAATCAGCCCCAGCATTTT	CASSQEGPGWNSNQPQHF
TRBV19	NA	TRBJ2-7	TGTGCGACCACCTTACAGCACCCCTACGAGCAGTACTTC	CATTLQHPYEQYF
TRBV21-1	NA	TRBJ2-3	TGTGCCAGCAGCAAAGGGAGGGGGGCGAAGGGAGCCACAGATACGCAGTATTTT	CASSKGRGAKGATDTQYF
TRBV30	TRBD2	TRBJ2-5	TGTGCCTGGAGTCGGCTAGCGGGACCGCAAGAGACCCAGTACTTC	CAWSRLAGPQETQYF
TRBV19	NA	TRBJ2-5	TGTGCCAGTAGTAGTTGGGGTACTGGGGTCGAGACCCAGTACTTC	CASSSWGTGVETQYF
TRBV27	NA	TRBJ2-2	TGTGCCAGCAGGGTCGTTGGGGCACCTAACACCGGGGAGCTGTTTTTT	CASRVVGAPNTGELFF
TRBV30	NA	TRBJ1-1	TGTGCCTGGGGTGGGGACACAAAAGAAGCTTTCTTT	CAWGGDTKEAFF
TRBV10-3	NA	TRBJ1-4	TGTGCCATCAGTGCAACTAATGAAAAACTGTTTTTT	CAISATNEKLFF
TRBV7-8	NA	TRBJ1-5	TGTGCCAGCAGCTTAGGGGATAGCAATCAGCCCCAGCATTTT	CASSLGDSNQPQHF